These T cell receptor beta chains were read from a single sample in a study of cytomegalovirus exposure and HLA in healthy donors. Sequenced by immunoSEQ multiplex PCR; TCRdb stores in-frame clones only, minus some. The sample shows roughly 150,000 clones, more than 65% of them seen only once. Material for sequencing was PBMCs. Receptor source: a man younger than 35 in good health and CMV-seropositive. CDR3s include the opening cysteine and the closing phenylalanine or tryptophan. Fields, in order: J gene, D gene, clone size, V gene, CDR3 protein, CDR3 DNA. The D gene is left open where the match is weak. Only part of the rows carry a size: once, few, many, or a class if the clone is expanded.

j_gene: TRBJ1-3
d_gene: NA
abundance: NA
v_gene: TRBV5-1
CDR3aa: CASSLTGSGNTIYF
CDR3nt: TGCGCCAGCAGCTTAACCGGGTCTGGAAACACCATATATTTT

j_gene: TRBJ2-6
d_gene: NA
abundance: NA
v_gene: TRBV6-1
CDR3aa: CASSDWDKRSGANVLTF
CDR3nt: TGTGCCAGCAGTGATTGGGACAAGAGGTCTGGGGCCAACGTCCTGACTTTC

j_gene: TRBJ2-5
d_gene: TRBD1
abundance: NA
v_gene: TRBV7-9
CDR3aa: CASRQGAQETQYF
CDR3nt: TGTGCCAGCAGACAGGGGGCGCAGGAGACCCAGTACTTC

j_gene: TRBJ2-2
d_gene: NA
abundance: once
v_gene: TRBV2
CDR3aa: CASRLDREAGELFF
CDR3nt: TGTGCCAGCAGACTCGACAGAGAGGCCGGGGAGCTGTTTTTT

j_gene: TRBJ2-7
d_gene: TRBD1
abundance: NA
v_gene: TRBV29-1
CDR3aa: CSVEVPGQSSYEQYF
CDR3nt: TGCAGCGTTGAGGTTCCGGGACAGAGTTCCTACGAGCAGTACTTC

j_gene: TRBJ2-1
d_gene: NA
abundance: NA
v_gene: TRBV19
CDR3aa: CASSPGTYNEQFF
CDR3nt: TGTGCCAGTAGCCCAGGAACTTACAATGAGCAGTTCTTC

j_gene: TRBJ1-1
d_gene: NA
abundance: NA
v_gene: TRBV6-1
CDR3aa: CASRGGGTEAFF
CDR3nt: TGTGCCAGCAGGGGAGGAGGCACTGAAGCTTTCTTT

j_gene: TRBJ2-1
d_gene: NA
abundance: NA
v_gene: TRBV9
CDR3aa: CASSVDRGDEQFF
CDR3nt: TGTGCCAGCAGCGTAGATAGGGGCGATGAGCAGTTCTTC

j_gene: TRBJ1-4
d_gene: NA
abundance: NA
v_gene: TRBV9
CDR3aa: CASSVEGTNEKLFF
CDR3nt: TGTGCCAGCAGCGTGGAGGGAACTAATGAAAAACTGTTTTTT

j_gene: TRBJ1-5
d_gene: TRBD1
abundance: NA
v_gene: TRBV6-5
CDR3aa: CASSTGTGGNQPQHF
CDR3nt: TGTGCCAGCAGCACCGGGACAGGGGGCAATCAGCCCCAGCATTTT

j_gene: TRBJ1-5
d_gene: NA
abundance: NA
v_gene: TRBV2
CDR3aa: CASRVEDYSNQPQHF
CDR3nt: TGTGCCAGCAGGGTGGAGGACTATAGCAATCAGCCCCAGCATTTT

j_gene: TRBJ2-5
d_gene: NA
abundance: NA
v_gene: TRBV4-1
CDR3aa: CASSQVQLNEETQYF
CDR3nt: TGCGCCAGCAGCCAAGTGCAACTTAACGAGGAGACCCAGTACTTC

j_gene: TRBJ2-7
d_gene: TRBD1
abundance: NA
v_gene: TRBV7-9
CDR3aa: CASGQGRSSYEQYF
CDR3nt: TGTGCCAGCGGACAGGGTAGGAGCTCCTACGAGCAGTACTTC

j_gene: TRBJ2-5
d_gene: TRBD2
abundance: few
v_gene: TRBV11-1
CDR3aa: CASSPQLAGGRETQYF
CDR3nt: TGTGCCAGCAGCCCCCAACTAGCGGGAGGACGGGAGACCCAGTACTTC

j_gene: TRBJ1-5
d_gene: NA
abundance: NA
v_gene: TRBV18
CDR3aa: CASSPSPFTGSQPQHF
CDR3nt: TGTGCCAGCTCACCAAGCCCTTTCACGGGGTCTCAGCCCCAGCATTTT

j_gene: TRBJ2-5
d_gene: NA
abundance: NA
v_gene: TRBV27
CDR3aa: CASSPFPEETQYF
CDR3nt: TGTGCCAGCAGCCCATTCCCAGAAGAGACCCAGTACTTC

j_gene: TRBJ2-7
d_gene: NA
abundance: once
v_gene: TRBV21-1
CDR3aa: CASSKEGTAKATVQYF
CDR3nt: TGTGCCAGCAGCAAAGAGGGGACAGCTAAGGCTACGGTGCAGTACTTC

j_gene: TRBJ1-1
d_gene: TRBD1
abundance: NA
v_gene: TRBV27
CDR3aa: CASKDRGTEAFF
CDR3nt: TGTGCCAGCAAAGACAGGGGCACTGAAGCTTTCTTT

j_gene: TRBJ1-1
d_gene: TRBD1
abundance: NA
v_gene: TRBV27
CDR3aa: CASSLSDRVSTEAFF
CDR3nt: TGTGCCAGCAGTTTATCTGACAGGGTAAGCACTGAAGCTTTCTTT

j_gene: TRBJ2-7
d_gene: NA
abundance: NA
v_gene: TRBV9
CDR3aa: CASSPLQGYEQYF
CDR3nt: TGTGCCAGCAGCCCCCTGCAGGGCTACGAGCAGTACTTC

j_gene: TRBJ2-7
d_gene: NA
abundance: NA
v_gene: TRBV7-2
CDR3aa: CASSLGLLAYEQYF
CDR3nt: TGTGCCAGCAGCTTGGGACTCCTGGCCTACGAGCAGTACTTC

j_gene: TRBJ2-7
d_gene: TRBD2
abundance: NA
v_gene: TRBV28
CDR3aa: CASRPSGRPHEQYF
CDR3nt: TGTGCCAGCAGGCCTAGCGGGAGGCCCCACGAGCAGTACTTC

j_gene: TRBJ1-5
d_gene: TRBD1
abundance: NA
v_gene: TRBV6-1
CDR3aa: CASSSGQGTQPQHF
CDR3nt: TGTGCCAGCAGCTCGGGACAGGGTACTCAGCCCCAGCATTTT

j_gene: TRBJ1-5
d_gene: NA
abundance: NA
v_gene: TRBV7-9
CDR3aa: CATAMGGKPQHF
CDR3nt: TGTGCCACCGCGATGGGGGGTAAGCCCCAGCATTTT

j_gene: TRBJ1-4
d_gene: NA
abundance: NA
v_gene: TRBV7-9
CDR3aa: CASSFTQTNEKLFF
CDR3nt: TGTGCCAGCAGCTTTACACAGACGAATGAAAAACTGTTTTTC

j_gene: TRBJ2-3
d_gene: NA
abundance: few
v_gene: TRBV10-2
CDR3aa: CASKDTGTLVNTQYF
CDR3nt: TGCGCCAGCAAGGACACTGGGACTCTCGTAAATACGCAGTATTTT

j_gene: TRBJ1-2
d_gene: TRBD1
abundance: NA
v_gene: TRBV11-2
CDR3aa: CASSLAGQSEYGYTF
CDR3nt: TGTGCCAGCAGCTTAGCGGGACAGAGCGAATATGGCTACACCTTC

j_gene: TRBJ2-7
d_gene: NA
abundance: NA
v_gene: TRBV27
CDR3aa: CASSSGPYEQYF
CDR3nt: TGTGCCAGCAGTTCTGGCCCCTACGAGCAGTACTTC

j_gene: TRBJ1-1
d_gene: NA
abundance: NA
v_gene: TRBV29-1
CDR3aa: CSVEGYGTEAFF
CDR3nt: TGCAGCGTTGAAGGGTACGGGACTGAAGCTTTCTTT

j_gene: TRBJ1-1
d_gene: NA
abundance: NA
v_gene: TRBV2
CDR3aa: CASSVRGIAEAFF
CDR3nt: TGTGCCAGCAGCGTCAGGGGTATAGCTGAAGCTTTCTTT

j_gene: TRBJ2-5
d_gene: NA
abundance: NA
v_gene: TRBV10-2
CDR3aa: CASSEGGWETQYF
CDR3nt: TGCGCCAGCAGTGAGGGGGGGTGGGAGACCCAGTACTTC

j_gene: TRBJ2-1
d_gene: TRBD2
abundance: NA
v_gene: TRBV7-9
CDR3aa: CASSLTWREGSYNEQFF
CDR3nt: TGTGCCAGCAGCTTAACATGGCGGGAGGGCTCCTACAATGAGCAGTTCTTC

j_gene: TRBJ1-5
d_gene: NA
abundance: NA
v_gene: TRBV4-1
CDR3aa: CASSPSTGLGNQPQHF
CDR3nt: TGCGCCAGCAGCCCCTCAACAGGGTTGGGCAATCAGCCCCAGCATTTT

j_gene: TRBJ2-4
d_gene: NA
abundance: NA
v_gene: TRBV6-6
CDR3aa: CASAGKWYIQYF
CDR3nt: TGTGCCAGCGCCGGGAAATGGTACATTCAGTACTTC

j_gene: TRBJ2-7
d_gene: NA
abundance: NA
v_gene: TRBV5-4
CDR3aa: CASSLYAAAGYEQYF
CDR3nt: TGTGCCAGCAGCTTGTATGCGGCGGCCGGCTACGAGCAGTACTTC

j_gene: TRBJ2-2
d_gene: NA
abundance: NA
v_gene: TRBV4-3
CDR3aa: CASSQGVPGELFF
CDR3nt: TGCGCCAGCAGCCAAGGAGTCCCCGGGGAGCTGTTTTTT

j_gene: TRBJ2-1
d_gene: NA
abundance: NA
v_gene: TRBV29-1
CDR3aa: CSESQGVGYNEQFF
CDR3nt: TGCAGCGAATCACAGGGTGTTGGGTACAATGAGCAGTTCTTC

j_gene: TRBJ2-7
d_gene: TRBD2
abundance: NA
v_gene: TRBV27
CDR3aa: CASSFSGEGYGQYF
CDR3nt: TGTGCCAGCAGTTTCTCTGGGGAGGGCTACGGGCAGTACTTC

j_gene: TRBJ1-2
d_gene: NA
abundance: NA
v_gene: TRBV21-1
CDR3aa: CASSKNRVFRGYTF
CDR3nt: TGTGCCAGCAGCAAGAACAGGGTTTTTCGAGGCTACACCTTC

j_gene: TRBJ1-4
d_gene: NA
abundance: NA
v_gene: TRBV5-4
CDR3aa: CASSLPGFGELFF
CDR3nt: TGTGCCAGCAGCTTGCCTGGCTTCGGGGAACTGTTTTTT

j_gene: TRBJ2-1
d_gene: NA
abundance: once
v_gene: TRBV9
CDR3aa: CASSVGQLQFF
CDR3nt: TGTGCCAGCAGCGTAGGACAGTTGCAGTTCTTC

j_gene: TRBJ2-1
d_gene: NA
abundance: NA
v_gene: TRBV13
CDR3aa: CASSPNGEDEQFF
CDR3nt: TGTGCCAGCAGCCCCAACGGGGAGGATGAGCAGTTCTTC

j_gene: TRBJ2-2
d_gene: TRBD1
abundance: NA
v_gene: TRBV10-1
CDR3aa: CASGQGLNTGELFF
CDR3nt: TGCGCCAGTGGACAGGGGCTGAACACCGGGGAGCTGTTTTTT

j_gene: TRBJ1-1
d_gene: NA
abundance: NA
v_gene: TRBV7-9
CDR3aa: CASSFRAQTEAFF
CDR3nt: TGTGCCAGCAGCTTCCGCGCCCAAACTGAAGCTTTCTTT

j_gene: TRBJ2-1
d_gene: TRBD2
abundance: NA
v_gene: TRBV5-4
CDR3aa: CASSDTRTSVGFDEQFF
CDR3nt: TGTGCCAGCAGCGATACTAGGACTAGCGTAGGTTTCGATGAGCAGTTCTTC

j_gene: TRBJ2-7
d_gene: NA
abundance: once
v_gene: TRBV10-3
CDR3aa: CAIRSKENYEQYF
CDR3nt: TGTGCCATCAGAAGTAAAGAGAACTACGAGCAGTACTTC

j_gene: TRBJ2-7
d_gene: NA
abundance: NA
v_gene: TRBV5-1
CDR3aa: CASSLRVFSYEQYF
CDR3nt: TGCGCCAGCAGCCTGCGTGTTTTCTCCTACGAGCAGTACTTC

j_gene: TRBJ2-1
d_gene: TRBD2
abundance: NA
v_gene: TRBV9
CDR3aa: CASSHDSSGIREQFF
CDR3nt: TGTGCCAGCAGCCATGACTCAAGCGGGATTAGGGAGCAGTTCTTC